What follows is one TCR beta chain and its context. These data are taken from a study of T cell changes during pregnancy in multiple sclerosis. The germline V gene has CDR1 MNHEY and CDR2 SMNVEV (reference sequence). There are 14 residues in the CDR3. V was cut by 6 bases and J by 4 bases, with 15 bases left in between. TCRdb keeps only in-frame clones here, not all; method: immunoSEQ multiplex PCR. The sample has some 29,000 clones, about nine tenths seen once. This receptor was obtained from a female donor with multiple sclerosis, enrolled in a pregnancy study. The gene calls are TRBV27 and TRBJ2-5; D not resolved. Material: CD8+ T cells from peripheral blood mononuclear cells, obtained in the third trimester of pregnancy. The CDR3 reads CASSNIGRLETQYF. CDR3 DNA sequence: TGTGCCAGCAGCAATATCGGCAGGCTAGAGACCCAGTACTTC.